One sample yielded the 11 T cell receptor beta chains listed below, sequenced in a study of radiation and T cells in renal cell carcinoma. Indicated treatment: treatment-naive control, cytoreductive nephrectomy. The table came from immunoSEQ multiplex PCR; TCRdb's copy has only in-frame clones and leaves some out. The table shows about 25,000 clones, with roughly 60% occurring only once. The sample was tumor tissue, taken from a patient whose treatment was nephrectomy without radiotherapy. These receptors originate from a middle-aged man with renal cell carcinoma.

This clone was counted between two and nine times. V usage is TRBV28 and J usage is TRBJ1-6; the D gene is possibly TRBD1 (6 bases). Germline CDR1 is MDHEN and CDR2 is SYDVKM. V was shortened by 6 bases and J by 9 bases, with 18 bases between the two germline ends. The CDR3 covers 15 residues. In nucleotides, the CDR3 is TGTGCCAGCAGCCTCCCGGCAGGACAGAGTTCACCCCTCCACTTT. It codes for CASSLPAGQSSPLHF.

This clone turned up a few times. This chain connects TRBV4-3 to TRBJ1-2; the D gene is possibly TRBD1 (5 bases). V was clipped by 1 base and J by 2 bases, with 14 bases between them. This CDR3 has 16 amino acids. Germline values: CDR1 LGHNA, CDR2 YSLEER. The CDR3 here is CASSQVRTGRNYGYTF. The CDR3, as DNA: TGCGCCAGCAGCCAAGTACGCACAGGAAGAAACTATGGCTACACCTTC.

The V gene is TRBV15, the J gene TRBJ2-5, with a weak D call TRBD1 (5 bases). The CDR3 extends over 13 amino acids. Germline assignment: CDR1 LNHNV and CDR2 YYDKDF (reference sequence). V was pared by 0 bases and J by 7 bases, with 9 bases between. CDR3 protein: CATSRDRVGTQYF. DNA for the CDR3: TGTGCCACCAGCAGAGACAGGGTGGGGACCCAGTACTTC.

The J gene is TRBJ1-1, the V gene TRBV4-1, with D maybe TRBD1 (6 bases). V was clipped by 0 bases and J by 7 bases, with 18 bases between them. In germline, CDR1 is MGHRA, CDR2 YSYEKL. The CDR3 has 16 amino acids. This CDR3 is CASSQEGLGGTREAFF. The CDR3 coding sequence is TGCGCCAGCAGCCAAGAGGGGTTGGGGGGCACGCGTGAAGCTTTCTTT.

This clone was counted ten times or more. The V and J genes are TRBV6-6 and TRBJ1-1; TRBD1 is a possible D gene (6 bases). The CDR3 is 14 amino acids. The V end lost 8 bases, the J end lost 4 bases, and 17 bases lay between the germline ends. Germline CDR1 and CDR2: MNHNY and SVGAGI (reference sequence). CDR3 residues: CASGREGGGTEAFF. The DNA for the CDR3 is TGTGCCAGCGGAAGGGAGGGGGGGGGCACTGAAGCTTTCTTT.

This chain links TRBV19 with TRBJ1-1; tentatively, D is TRBD1 (6 bases). Germline-derived CDR1 and CDR2 are LNHDA and SQIVND (reference sequence). V lost 3 bases, J lost 0 bases, and 17 bases lay in between. This CDR3 region has 17 residues. The CDR3, as DNA: TGTGCCAGTAGTATGACTGAACGGGGGCCCATGAACACTGAAGCTTTCTTT. Encoded protein: CASSMTERGPMNTEAFF.

The chain recombines TRBV5-1 with TRBJ1-6; D is unclear. Germline V gives CDR1 SGHRS, CDR2 YFSETQ. Trimming took off 5 bases at V and 5 bases at J, with 11 bases between the two ends. The CDR3 consists of 14 residues. CDR3 protein: CASRSGRNNSPLHF. The CDR3 DNA follows: TGCGCCAGCAGATCCGGGCGGAATAATTCACCCCTCCACTTT.

The chain links TRBV5-1 to TRBJ2-3; the D gene is possibly TRBD2 (6 bases). Germline CDR1 reads SGHRS; CDR2 reads YFSETQ. V gave up 1 base and J gave up 1 base, with 16 bases separating them. The CDR3 is 17 residues long. The CDR3 DNA reads TGCGCCAGCAGCTTGACTAGCCTCGAGGGTGGCACAGATACGCAGTATTTT. Its translation: CASSLTSLEGGTDTQYF.

The rearrangement joins TRBV5-6 to TRBJ2-5, with 9 bases that match TRBD2. The J call may be faulty, since TRBJ2-7 better matches the DNA end. The CDR3 spans 15 residues. Looked up from germline, CDR1 is SGHDT and CDR2 is YYEEEE. CDR3 residues: CASSFRLAATYEQYF. CDR3 in DNA: TGTGCCAGCAGTTTCCGACTAGCGGCTACCTACGAGCAGTACTTC.

The V gene is TRBV19, the J gene TRBJ1-1, with a possible D match to TRBD1 (5 bases). The CDR3 is made up of 14 amino acids. V was clipped by 1 base and J by 5 bases, with 11 bases between them. Germline CDR1 is LNHDA and CDR2 is SQIVND (reference sequence). The CDR3 spells CASSIARGRTEAFF. The CDR3 DNA sequence: TGTGCCAGTAGTATAGCGAGGGGAAGAACTGAAGCTTTCTTT.

This chain joins TRBV18 and TRBJ1-1; D might be TRBD1 (6 bases). Germline values: CDR1 KGHSH, CDR2 LQKENI. Trimming took 1 base from V and 2 from J, leaving 11 bases between them. CDR3 size: 15 residues. DNA of the CDR3: TGTGCCAGCTCACCACACAGGGAGGTAAACACTGAAGCTTTCTTT. Protein product: CASSPHREVNTEAFF.